This T cell receptor (beta chain) was profiled in a study of blood T cell repertoires in COVID-19. The CDR3 extends over 17 amino acids. Looked up from germline, CDR1 is SGHNT and CDR2 is YYREEE (reference sequence). Trimming shortened V by 0 bases and J by 1 base, and 13 bases separated the two germline ends. In the original workflow: From reference gene primer amplification, estimates of nucleated cell counts were derived. Libraries were prepared by immunoSEQ multiplex PCR; TCRdb keeps only in-frame clonotypes and omits some of them. V and J calls and clone size are copied from that table; D and trimming were computed from the DNA. The profile shows 330,000 or so clones, 92% of them singletons. Individuals drawn from 24 US areas were roughly 18 to 89 years old. Participants reported their clinical history, and cohort assignment relied on those reports.

This sequence was found in a woman aged 30 to 39 who had recovered from COVID-19. Sequencing input: PBMCs or T cells enriched from blood (not recorded which). The chain combines TRBV5-4 with TRBJ2-2, with no clear D. CDR3 coding DNA: TGTGCCAGCAGCTTGGCTGAAGAGCTCCAGAACACCGGGGAGCTGTTTTTT. It translates to CASSLAEELQNTGELFF. The full variable domain, in which reference TRBV5-4 and TRBJ2-2 provide the parts outside the CDR3, is ETGVTQSPTHLIKTRGQQVTLRCSSQSGHNTVSWYQQALGQGPQFIFQYYREEENGRGNFPPRFSGLQFPNYSSELNVNALELDDSALYLCASSLAEELQNTGELFFGEGSRLTVL.